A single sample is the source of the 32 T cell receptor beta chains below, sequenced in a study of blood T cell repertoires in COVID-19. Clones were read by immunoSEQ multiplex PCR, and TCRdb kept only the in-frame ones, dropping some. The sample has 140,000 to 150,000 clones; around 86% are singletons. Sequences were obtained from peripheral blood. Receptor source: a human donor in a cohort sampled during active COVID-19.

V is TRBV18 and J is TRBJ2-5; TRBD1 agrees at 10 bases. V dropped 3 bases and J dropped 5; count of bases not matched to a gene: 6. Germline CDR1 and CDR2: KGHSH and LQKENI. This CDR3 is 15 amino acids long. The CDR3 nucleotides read TGTGCCAGCTCACCCGGGACAGGGGCTACGGAGACCCAGTACTTC. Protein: CASSPGTGATETQYF.

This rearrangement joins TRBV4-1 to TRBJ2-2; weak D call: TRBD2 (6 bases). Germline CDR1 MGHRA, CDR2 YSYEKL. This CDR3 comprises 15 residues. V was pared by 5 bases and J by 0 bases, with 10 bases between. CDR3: CASSGTGANTGELFF. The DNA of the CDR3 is TGCGCCAGCAGCGGAACGGGAGCGAACACCGGGGAGCTGTTTTTT.

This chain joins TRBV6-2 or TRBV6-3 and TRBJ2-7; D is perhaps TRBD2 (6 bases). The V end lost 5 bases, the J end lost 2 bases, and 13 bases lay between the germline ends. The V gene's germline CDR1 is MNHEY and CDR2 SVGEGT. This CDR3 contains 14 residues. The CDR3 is CASSAPTSTYEQYF. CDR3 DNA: TGTGCCAGCAGTGCCCCGACTAGTACCTACGAGCAGTACTTC.

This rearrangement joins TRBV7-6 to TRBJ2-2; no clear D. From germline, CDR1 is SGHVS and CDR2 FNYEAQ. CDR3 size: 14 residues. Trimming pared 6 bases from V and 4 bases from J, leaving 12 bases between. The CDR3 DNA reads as TGTGCCAGCAGTCCTAGTGTTGTCACCGGGGAGCTGTTTTTT. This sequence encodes CASSPSVVTGELFF.

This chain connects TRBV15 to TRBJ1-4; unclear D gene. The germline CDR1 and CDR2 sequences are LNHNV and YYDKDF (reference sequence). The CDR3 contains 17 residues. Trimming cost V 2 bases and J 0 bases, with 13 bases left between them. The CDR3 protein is CATSRSTSTATNEKLFF. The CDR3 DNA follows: TGTGCCACCAGCAGATCCACGTCAACGGCAACTAATGAAAAACTGTTTTTT.

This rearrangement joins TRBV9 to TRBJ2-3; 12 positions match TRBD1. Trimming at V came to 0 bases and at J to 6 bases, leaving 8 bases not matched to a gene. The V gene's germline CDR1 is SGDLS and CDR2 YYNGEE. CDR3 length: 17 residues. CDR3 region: CASSVGSGTGGVDTQYF. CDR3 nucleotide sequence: TGTGCCAGCAGCGTAGGCTCCGGGACAGGGGGCGTTGATACGCAGTATTTT.

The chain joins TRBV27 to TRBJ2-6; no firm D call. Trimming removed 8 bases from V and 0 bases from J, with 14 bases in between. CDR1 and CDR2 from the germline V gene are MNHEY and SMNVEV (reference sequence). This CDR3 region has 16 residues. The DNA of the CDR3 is TGTGCCAGCGTGGCAGGTTCTTACTCTGGGGCCAACGTCCTGACTTTC. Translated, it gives CASVAGSYSGANVLTF.

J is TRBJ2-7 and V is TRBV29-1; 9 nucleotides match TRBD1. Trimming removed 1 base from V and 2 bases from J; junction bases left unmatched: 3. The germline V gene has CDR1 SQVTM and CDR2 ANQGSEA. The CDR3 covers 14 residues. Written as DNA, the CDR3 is TGCAGCGTTGAAGCTTGGGACAGGGCCTACGAGCAGTACTTC. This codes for CSVEAWDRAYEQYF.

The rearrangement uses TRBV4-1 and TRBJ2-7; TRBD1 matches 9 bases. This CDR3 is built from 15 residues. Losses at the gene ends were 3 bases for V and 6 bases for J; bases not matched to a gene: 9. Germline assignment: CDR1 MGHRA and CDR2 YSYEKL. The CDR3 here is CASSHVGQGTVEQYF. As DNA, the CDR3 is TGCGCCAGCAGCCATGTGGGACAGGGAACCGTCGAGCAGTACTTC.

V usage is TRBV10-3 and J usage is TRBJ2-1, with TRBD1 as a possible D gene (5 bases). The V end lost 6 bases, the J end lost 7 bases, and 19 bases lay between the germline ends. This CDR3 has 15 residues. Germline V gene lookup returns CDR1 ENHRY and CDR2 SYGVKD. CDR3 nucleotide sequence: TGTGCCATCAGGGCACAGGTCTGGGCTACAAATGAGCAGTTCTTC. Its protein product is CAIRAQVWATNEQFF.

DNA for the CDR3: TGTGCCAGTAGTGGCCTCGGGCAGGGAAGTAACTATGGCTACACCTTC. It translates to CASSGLGQGSNYGYTF. The chain recombines TRBV19 with TRBJ1-2; D is perhaps TRBD1 (5 bases). Germline V gene lookup returns CDR1 LNHDA and CDR2 SQIVND (reference sequence). The CDR3 is made up of 16 amino acids. V shed 5 bases and J shed 1 base, with 17 bases lying between them. Complete variable domain (other parts from reference TRBV19 and TRBJ1-2): DGGITQSPKYLFRKEGQNVTLSCEQNLNHDAMYWYRQDPGQGLRLIYYSQIVNDFQKGDIAEGYSVSREKKESFPLTVTSAQKNPTAFYLCASSGLGQGSNYGYTFGSGTRLTVV.

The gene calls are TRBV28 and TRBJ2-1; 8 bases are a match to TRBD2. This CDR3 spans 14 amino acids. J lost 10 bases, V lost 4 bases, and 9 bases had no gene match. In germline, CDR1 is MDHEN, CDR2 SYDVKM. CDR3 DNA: TGTGCCAGCAGTTACCTCCGGGAGGGTGGGGAGCAGTTCTTC. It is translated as CASSYLREGGEQFF.

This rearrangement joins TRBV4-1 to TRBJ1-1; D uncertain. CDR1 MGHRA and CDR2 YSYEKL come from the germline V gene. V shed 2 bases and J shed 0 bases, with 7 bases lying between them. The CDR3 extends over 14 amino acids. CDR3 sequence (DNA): TGCGCCAGCAGCCAACCGACTTTGAACACTGAAGCTTTCTTT. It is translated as CASSQPTLNTEAFF.

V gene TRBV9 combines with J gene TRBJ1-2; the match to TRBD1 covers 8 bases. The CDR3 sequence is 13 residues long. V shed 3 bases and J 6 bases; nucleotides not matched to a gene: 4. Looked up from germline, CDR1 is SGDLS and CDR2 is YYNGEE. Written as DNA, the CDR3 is TGTGCCAGCAGCGCACAACAGGGGGATGGCTACACCTTC. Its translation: CASSAQQGDGYTF.

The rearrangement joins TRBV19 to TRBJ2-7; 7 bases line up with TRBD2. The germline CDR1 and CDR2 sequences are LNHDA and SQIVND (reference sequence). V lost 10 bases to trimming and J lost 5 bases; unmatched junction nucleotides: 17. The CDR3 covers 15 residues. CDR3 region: CATSPPSGGRDEQYF. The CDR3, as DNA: TGTGCCACCTCCCCCCCTTCGGGAGGCCGAGACGAGCAGTACTTC.

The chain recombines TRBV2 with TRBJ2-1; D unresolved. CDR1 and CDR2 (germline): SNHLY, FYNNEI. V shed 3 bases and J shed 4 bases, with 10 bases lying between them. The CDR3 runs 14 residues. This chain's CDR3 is CASSELASYNEQFF. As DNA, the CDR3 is TGTGCCAGCAGTGAGTTGGCTTCTTACAATGAGCAGTTCTTC.

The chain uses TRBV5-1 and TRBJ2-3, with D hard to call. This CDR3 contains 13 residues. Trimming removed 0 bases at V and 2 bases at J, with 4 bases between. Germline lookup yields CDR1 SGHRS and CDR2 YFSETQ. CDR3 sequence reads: CASSLEYTDTQYF. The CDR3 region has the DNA TGCGCCAGCAGCTTGGAATACACAGATACGCAGTATTTT. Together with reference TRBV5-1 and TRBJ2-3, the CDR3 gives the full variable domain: KAGVTQTPRYLIKTRGQQVTLSCSPISGHRSVSWYQQTPGQGLQFLFEYFSETQRNKGNFPGRFSGRQFSNSRSEMNVSTLELGDSALYLCASSLEYTDTQYFGPGTRLTVL.

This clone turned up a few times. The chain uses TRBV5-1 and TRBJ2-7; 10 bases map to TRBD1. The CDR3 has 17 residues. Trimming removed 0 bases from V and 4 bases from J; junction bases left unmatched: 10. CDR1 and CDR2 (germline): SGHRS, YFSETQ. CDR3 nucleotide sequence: TGCGCCAGCAGCTTGGGGCCCCCGGGACAGGGGAGTTACGAGCAGTACTTC. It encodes CASSLGPPGQGSYEQYF.

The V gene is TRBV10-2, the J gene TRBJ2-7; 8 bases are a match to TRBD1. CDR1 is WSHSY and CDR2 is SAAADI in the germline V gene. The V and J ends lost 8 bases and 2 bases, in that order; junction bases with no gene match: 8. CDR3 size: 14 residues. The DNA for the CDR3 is TGCGCCAGCCATGGACAGGGACGCACCTACGAGCAGTACTTC. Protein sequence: CASHGQGRTYEQYF.

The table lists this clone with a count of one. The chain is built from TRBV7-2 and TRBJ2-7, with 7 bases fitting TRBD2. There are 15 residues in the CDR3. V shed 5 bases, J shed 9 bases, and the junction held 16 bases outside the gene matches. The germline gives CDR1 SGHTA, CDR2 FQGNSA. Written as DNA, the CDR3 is TGTGCCAGCAGCCCACCCGGTGGGACTATAGAATCGCAGTACTTC. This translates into CASSPPGGTIESQYF.

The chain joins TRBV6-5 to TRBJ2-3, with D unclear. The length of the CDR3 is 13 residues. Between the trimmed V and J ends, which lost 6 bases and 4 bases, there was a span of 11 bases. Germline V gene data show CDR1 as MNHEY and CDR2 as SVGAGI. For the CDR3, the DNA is TGTGCCAGCAGACGTACTCAGGCAGATACGCAGTATTTT. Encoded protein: CASRRTQADTQYF.

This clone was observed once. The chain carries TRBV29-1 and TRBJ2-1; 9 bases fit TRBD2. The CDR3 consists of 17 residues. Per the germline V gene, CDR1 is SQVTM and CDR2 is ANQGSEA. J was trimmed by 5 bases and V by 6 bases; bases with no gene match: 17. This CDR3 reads CSVEIGASGILNNEQFF. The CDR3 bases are TGCAGCGTGGAAATTGGGGCTAGCGGGATTCTCAACAATGAGCAGTTCTTC.

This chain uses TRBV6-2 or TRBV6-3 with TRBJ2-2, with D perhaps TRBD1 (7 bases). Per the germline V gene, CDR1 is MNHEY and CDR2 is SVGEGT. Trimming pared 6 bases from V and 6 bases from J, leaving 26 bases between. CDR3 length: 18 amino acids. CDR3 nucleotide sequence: TGTGCCAGCAGCCATTACATCCCCGGACAGGAGGGACCCGGGGAGCTGTTTTTT. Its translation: CASSHYIPGQEGPGELFF.

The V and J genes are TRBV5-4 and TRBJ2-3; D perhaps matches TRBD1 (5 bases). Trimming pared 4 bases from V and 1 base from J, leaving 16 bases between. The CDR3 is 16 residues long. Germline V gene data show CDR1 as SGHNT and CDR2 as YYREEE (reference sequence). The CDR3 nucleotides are TGTGCCAGCAGCCAGGGTGGGGCGGTGGGCACAGATACGCAGTATTTT. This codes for CASSQGGAVGTDTQYF.

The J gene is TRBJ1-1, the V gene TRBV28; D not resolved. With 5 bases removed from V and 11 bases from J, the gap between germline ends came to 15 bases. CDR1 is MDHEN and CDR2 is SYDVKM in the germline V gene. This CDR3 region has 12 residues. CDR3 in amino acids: CASSPQELVAFF. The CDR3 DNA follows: TGTGCCAGCAGTCCCCAGGAACTGGTGGCTTTCTTT.

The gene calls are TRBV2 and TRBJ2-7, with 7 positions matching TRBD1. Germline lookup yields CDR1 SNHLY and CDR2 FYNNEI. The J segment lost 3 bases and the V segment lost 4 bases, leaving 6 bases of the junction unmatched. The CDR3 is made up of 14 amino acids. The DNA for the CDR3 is TGTGCCAGCAGTGGACAGGGTGGTGGCTACGAGCAGTACTTC. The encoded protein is CASSGQGGGYEQYF.

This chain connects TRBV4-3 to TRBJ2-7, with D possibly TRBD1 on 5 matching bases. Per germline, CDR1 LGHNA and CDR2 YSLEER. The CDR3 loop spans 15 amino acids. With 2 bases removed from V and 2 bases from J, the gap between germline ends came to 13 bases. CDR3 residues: CASSQRGQAPYEQYF. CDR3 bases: TGCGCCAGCAGCCAAAGGGGCCAAGCACCCTACGAGCAGTACTTC.

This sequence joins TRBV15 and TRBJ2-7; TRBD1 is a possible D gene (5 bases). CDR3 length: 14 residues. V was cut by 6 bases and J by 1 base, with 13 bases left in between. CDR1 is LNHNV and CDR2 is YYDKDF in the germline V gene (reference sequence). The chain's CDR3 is CATRAGASSYEQYF. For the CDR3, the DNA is TGTGCCACCAGAGCTGGGGCCAGTTCCTACGAGCAGTACTTC. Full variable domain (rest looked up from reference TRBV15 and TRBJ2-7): DAMVIQNPRYQVTQFGKPVTLSCSQTLNHNVMYWYQQKSSQAPKLLFHYYDKDFNNEADTPDNFQSRRPNTSFCFLDIRSPGLGDTAMYLCATRAGASSYEQYFGPGTRLTVT.

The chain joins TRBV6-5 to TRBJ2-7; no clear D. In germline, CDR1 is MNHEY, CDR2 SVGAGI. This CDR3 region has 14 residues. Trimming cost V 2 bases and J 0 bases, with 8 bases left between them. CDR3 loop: CASSYRLDSYEQYF. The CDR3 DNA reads TGTGCCAGCAGTTACCGTCTAGACTCCTACGAGCAGTACTTC.

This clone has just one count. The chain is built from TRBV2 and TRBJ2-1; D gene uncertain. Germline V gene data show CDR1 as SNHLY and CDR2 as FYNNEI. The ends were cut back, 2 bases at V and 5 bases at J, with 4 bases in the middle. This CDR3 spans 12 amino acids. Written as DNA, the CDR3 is TGTGCCAGCAGTGAACTCCACAATGAGCAGTTCTTC. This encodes CASSELHNEQFF.

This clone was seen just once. The CDR3 DNA follows: TGTGCCAGCAGCGCGAACGGGGCTGGGGCCAACGTCCTGACTTTC. It encodes CASSANGAGANVLTF. This chain connects TRBV2 to TRBJ2-6; D possibly corresponds to TRBD2 (5 bases). Germline values: CDR1 SNHLY, CDR2 FYNNEI. V was pared by 6 bases and J by 2 bases, with 11 bases between. The CDR3 totals 15 residues. Full variable domain (outside the CDR3, taken from reference TRBV2 and TRBJ2-6): EPEVTQTPSHQVTQMGQEVILRCVPISNHLYFYWYRQILGQKVEFLVSFYNNEISEKSEIFDDQFSVERPDGSNFTLKIRSTKLEDSAMYFCASSANGAGANVLTFGAGSRLTVL.

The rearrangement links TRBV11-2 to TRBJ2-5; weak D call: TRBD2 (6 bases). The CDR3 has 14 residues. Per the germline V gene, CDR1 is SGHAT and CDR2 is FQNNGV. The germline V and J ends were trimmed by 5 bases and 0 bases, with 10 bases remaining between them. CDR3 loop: CASSLASDQETQYF. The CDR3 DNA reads TGTGCCAGCAGCCTGGCTAGCGACCAAGAGACCCAGTACTTC.